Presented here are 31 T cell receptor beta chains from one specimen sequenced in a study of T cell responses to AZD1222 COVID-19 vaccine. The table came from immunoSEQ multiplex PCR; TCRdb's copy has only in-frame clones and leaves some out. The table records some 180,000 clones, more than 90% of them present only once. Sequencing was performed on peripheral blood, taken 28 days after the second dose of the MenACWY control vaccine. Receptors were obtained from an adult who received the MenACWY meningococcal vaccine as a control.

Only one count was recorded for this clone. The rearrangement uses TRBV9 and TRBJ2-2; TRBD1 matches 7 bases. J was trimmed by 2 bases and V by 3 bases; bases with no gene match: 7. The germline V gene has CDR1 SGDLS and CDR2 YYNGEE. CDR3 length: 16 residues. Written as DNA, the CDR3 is TGTGCCAGCAGCGCCCCGACAGGGATTAACACCGGGGAGCTGTTTTTT. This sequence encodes CASSAPTGINTGELFF.

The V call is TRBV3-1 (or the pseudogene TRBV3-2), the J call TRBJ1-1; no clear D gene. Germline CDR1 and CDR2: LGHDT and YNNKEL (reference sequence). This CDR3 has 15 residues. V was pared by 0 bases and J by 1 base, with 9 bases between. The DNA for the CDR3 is TGTGCCAGCAGCCAAGAGGAACAGAGGAACACTGAAGCTTTCTTT. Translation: CASSQEEQRNTEAFF.

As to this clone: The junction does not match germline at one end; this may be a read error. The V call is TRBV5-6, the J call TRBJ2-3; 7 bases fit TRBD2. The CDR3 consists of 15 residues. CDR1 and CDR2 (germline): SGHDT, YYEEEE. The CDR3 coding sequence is TGTGCCAGCAGCTTCTTTCCGGGAGGCACCGATACGCAGTATTTT. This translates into CASSFFPGGTDTQYF.

The CDR3 loop is CASSDSGGSFYGYTF. Here the CDR3 DNA reads TGCGCCAGCAGCGATAGCGGGGGCAGCTTCTATGGCTACACCTTC. This chain connects TRBV5-1 to TRBJ1-2, with D possibly TRBD1 on 6 matching bases. Trimming cost V 4 bases and J 4 bases, with 17 bases left between them. CDR1 SGHRS and CDR2 YFSETQ come from the germline V gene. The CDR3 runs 15 residues.

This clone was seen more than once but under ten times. In DNA, the CDR3 is TGTGCCAGCAGCTTGACAGCTTACAATGAGCAGTTCTTC. This codes for CASSLTAYNEQFF. V and J are TRBV7-3 and TRBJ2-1; TRBD1 might be the D (5 bases). Germline values: CDR1 SGHTA, CDR2 FQGTGA. The CDR3 is made up of 13 amino acids. The germline V and J ends were trimmed by 3 bases and 4 bases, with 7 bases remaining between them.

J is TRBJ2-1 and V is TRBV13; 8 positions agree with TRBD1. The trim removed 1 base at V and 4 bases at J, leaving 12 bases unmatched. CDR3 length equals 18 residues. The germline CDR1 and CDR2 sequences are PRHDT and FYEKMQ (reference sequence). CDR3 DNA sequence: TGTGCCAGCAGCTTAGAGAGGCAGGGGGCCATAGGATACAATGAGCAGTTCTTC. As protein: CASSLERQGAIGYNEQFF.

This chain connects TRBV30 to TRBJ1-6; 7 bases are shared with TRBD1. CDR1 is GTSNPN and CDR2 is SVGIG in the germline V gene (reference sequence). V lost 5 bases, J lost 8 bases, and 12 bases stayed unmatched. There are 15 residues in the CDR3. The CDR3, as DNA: TGTGCCTGGTCCCAGGGGGGGATCTTCGATTCACCCCTCCACTTT. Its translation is CAWSQGGIFDSPLHF.

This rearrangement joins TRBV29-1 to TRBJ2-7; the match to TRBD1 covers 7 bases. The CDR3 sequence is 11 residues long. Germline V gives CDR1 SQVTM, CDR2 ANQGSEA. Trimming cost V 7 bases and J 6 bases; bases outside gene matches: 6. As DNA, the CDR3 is TGCAGCGGCCGACAGGGTCCCGAGCAGTACTTC. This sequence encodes CSGRQGPEQYF.

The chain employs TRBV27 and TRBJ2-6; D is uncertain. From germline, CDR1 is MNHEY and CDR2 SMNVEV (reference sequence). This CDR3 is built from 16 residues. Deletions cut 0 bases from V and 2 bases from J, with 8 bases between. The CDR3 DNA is TGTGCCAGCAGTTTATCGGCGCAACCTGGGGCCAACGTCCTGACTTTC. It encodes CASSLSAQPGANVLTF.

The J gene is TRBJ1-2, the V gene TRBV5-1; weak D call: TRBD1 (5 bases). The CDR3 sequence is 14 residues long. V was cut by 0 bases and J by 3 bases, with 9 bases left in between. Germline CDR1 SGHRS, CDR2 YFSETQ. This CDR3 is CASSLAPGHYGYTF. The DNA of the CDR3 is TGCGCCAGCAGCTTGGCCCCGGGACACTATGGCTACACCTTC. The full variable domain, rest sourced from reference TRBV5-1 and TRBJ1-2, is KAGVTQTPRYLIKTRGQQVTLSCSPISGHRSVSWYQQTPGQGLQFLFEYFSETQRNKGNFPGRFSGRQFSNSRSEMNVSTLELGDSALYLCASSLAPGHYGYTFGSGTRLTVV.

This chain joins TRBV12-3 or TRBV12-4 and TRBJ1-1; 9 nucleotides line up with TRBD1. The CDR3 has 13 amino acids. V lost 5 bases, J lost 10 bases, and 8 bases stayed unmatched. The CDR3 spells CASSLGTGRRAFF. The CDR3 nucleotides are TGTGCCAGCAGTCTCGGGACAGGGAGGAGAGCTTTCTTT.

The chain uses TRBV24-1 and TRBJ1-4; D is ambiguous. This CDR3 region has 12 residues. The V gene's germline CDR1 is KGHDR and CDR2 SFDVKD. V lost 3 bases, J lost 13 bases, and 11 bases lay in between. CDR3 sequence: CATSDPGSRLFF. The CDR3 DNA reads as TGTGCCACCAGTGATCCGGGATCCCGACTGTTTTTT.

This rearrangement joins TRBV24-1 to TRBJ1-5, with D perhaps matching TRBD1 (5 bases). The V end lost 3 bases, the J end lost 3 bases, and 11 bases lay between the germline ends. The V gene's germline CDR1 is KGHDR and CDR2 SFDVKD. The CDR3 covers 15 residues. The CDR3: CATSDHVGANQPQHF. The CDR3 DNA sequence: TGTGCCACCAGTGATCACGTTGGGGCCAATCAGCCCCAGCATTTT.

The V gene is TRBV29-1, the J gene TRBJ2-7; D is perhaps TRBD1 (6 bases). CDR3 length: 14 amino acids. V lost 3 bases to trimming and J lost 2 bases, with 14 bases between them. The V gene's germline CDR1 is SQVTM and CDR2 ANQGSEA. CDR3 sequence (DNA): TGCAGCGTTGACTCTCCGGACAGAACCTACGAGCAGTACTTC. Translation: CSVDSPDRTYEQYF.

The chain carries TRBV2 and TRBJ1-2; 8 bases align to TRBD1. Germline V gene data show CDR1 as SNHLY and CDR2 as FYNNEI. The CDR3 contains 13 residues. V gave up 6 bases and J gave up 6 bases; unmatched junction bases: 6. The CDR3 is CASSLQGDHGYTF. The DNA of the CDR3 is TGTGCCAGCAGCTTACAGGGGGACCATGGCTACACCTTC.

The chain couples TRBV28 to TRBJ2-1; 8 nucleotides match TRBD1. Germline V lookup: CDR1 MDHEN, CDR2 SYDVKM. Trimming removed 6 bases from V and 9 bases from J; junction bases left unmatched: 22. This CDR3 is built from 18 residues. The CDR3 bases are TGTGCCAGCAGCCAGACAGGGGAGATTGTTAGGGGCAGCATTGAGCAGTTCTTC. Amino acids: CASSQTGEIVRGSIEQFF.

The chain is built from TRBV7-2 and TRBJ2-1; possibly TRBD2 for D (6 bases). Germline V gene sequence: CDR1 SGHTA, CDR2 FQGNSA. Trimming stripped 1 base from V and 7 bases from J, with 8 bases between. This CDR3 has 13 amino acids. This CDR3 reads CASSLGRVNEQFF. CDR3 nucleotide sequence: TGTGCCAGCAGCTTAGGGAGGGTTAATGAGCAGTTCTTC.

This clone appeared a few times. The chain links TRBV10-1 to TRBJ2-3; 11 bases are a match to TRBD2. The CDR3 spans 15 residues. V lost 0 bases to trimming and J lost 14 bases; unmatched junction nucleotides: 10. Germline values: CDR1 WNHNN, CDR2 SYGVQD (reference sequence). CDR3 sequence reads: CASSESTTSGALRYF. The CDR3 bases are TGCGCCAGCAGTGAGTCGACGACTAGCGGGGCCTTGAGGTATTTT.

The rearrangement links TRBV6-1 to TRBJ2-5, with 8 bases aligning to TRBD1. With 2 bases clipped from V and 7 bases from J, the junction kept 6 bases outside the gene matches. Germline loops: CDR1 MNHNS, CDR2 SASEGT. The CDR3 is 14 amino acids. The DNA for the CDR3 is TGTGCCAGCAGTGAAACAGGGGGGCAACCGACCCAGTACTTC. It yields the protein CASSETGGQPTQYF.

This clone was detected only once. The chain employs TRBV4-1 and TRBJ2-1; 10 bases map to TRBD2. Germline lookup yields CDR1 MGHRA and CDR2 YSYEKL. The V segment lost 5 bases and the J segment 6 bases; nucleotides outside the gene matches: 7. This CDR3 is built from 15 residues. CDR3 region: CASSAGRTSGNEQFF. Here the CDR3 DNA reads TGCGCCAGCAGCGCAGGCCGGACTAGCGGCAATGAGCAGTTCTTC.

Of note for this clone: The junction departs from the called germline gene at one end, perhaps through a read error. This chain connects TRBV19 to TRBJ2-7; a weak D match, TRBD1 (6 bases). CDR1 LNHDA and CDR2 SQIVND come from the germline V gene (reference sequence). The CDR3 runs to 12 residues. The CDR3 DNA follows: TGTGCCACCCGGGACACAGAGGGCTCCCCTAACTTC. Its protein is CATRDTEGSPNF.

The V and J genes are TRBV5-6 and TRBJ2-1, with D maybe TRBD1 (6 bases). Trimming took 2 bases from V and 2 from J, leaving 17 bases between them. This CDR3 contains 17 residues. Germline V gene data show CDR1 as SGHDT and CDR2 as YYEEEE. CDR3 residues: CASSFPQQGLTYNEQFF. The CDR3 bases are TGTGCCAGCAGCTTTCCCCAACAGGGCTTAACCTACAATGAGCAGTTCTTC.

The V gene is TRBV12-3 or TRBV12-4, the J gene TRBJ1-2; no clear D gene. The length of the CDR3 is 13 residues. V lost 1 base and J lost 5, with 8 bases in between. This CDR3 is CASSLGSPYGYTF. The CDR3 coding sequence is TGTGCCAGCAGTTTAGGCAGCCCTTATGGCTACACCTTC.

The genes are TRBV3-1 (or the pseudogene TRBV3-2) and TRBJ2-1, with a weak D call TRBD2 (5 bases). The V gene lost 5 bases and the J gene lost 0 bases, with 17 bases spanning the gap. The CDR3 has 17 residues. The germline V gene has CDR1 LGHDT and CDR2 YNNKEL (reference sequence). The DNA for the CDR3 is TGTGCCAGCAGCGGAGGACGAACTTCCAACTCCTACAATGAGCAGTTCTTC. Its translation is CASSGGRTSNSYNEQFF.

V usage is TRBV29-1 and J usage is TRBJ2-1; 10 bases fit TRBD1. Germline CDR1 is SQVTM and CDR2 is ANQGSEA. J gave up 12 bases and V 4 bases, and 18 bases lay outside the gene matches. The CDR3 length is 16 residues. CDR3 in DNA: TGCAGCGTTGGGGGCACGGGACAGGGGCCCTACAAGGGGCAGTTCTTC. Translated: CSVGGTGQGPYKGQFF.

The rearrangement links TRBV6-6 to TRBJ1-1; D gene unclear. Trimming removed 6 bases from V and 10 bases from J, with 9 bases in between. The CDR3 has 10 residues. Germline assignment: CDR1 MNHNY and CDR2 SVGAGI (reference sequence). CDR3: CASREERAFF. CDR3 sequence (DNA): TGTGCCAGCAGGGAGGAGAGAGCTTTCTTT.

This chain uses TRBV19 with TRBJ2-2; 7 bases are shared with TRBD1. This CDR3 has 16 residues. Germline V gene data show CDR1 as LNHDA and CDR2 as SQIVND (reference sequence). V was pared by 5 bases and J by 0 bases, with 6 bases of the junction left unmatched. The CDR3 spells CASSASGQTNTGELFF. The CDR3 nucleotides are TGTGCCAGTAGTGCCTCGGGACAGACGAACACCGGGGAGCTGTTTTTT.

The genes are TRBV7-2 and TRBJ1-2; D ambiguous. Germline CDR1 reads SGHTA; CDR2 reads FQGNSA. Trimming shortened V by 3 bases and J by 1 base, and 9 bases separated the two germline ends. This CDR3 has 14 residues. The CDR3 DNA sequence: TGTGCCAGCAGCTTGCAGGATCGTAACTATGGCTACACCTTC. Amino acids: CASSLQDRNYGYTF.

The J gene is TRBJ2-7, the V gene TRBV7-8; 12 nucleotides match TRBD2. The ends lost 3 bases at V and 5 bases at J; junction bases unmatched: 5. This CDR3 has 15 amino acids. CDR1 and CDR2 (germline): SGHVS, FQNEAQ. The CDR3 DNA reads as TGTGCCAGCAGCTTTTCGACTAGCGGGAGCCACGAGCAGTACTTC. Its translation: CASSFSTSGSHEQYF.

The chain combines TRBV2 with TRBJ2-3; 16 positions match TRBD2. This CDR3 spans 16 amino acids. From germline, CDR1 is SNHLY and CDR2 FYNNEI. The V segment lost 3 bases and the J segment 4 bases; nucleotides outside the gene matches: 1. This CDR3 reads CASSEGTSGRADTQYF. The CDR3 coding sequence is TGTGCCAGCAGTGAGGGGACTAGCGGGAGGGCAGATACGCAGTATTTT. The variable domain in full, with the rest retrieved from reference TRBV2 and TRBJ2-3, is EPEVTQTPSHQVTQMGQEVILRCVPISNHLYFYWYRQILGQKVEFLVSFYNNEISEKSEIFDDQFSVERPDGSNFTLKIRSTKLEDSAMYFCASSEGTSGRADTQYFGPGTRLTVL.

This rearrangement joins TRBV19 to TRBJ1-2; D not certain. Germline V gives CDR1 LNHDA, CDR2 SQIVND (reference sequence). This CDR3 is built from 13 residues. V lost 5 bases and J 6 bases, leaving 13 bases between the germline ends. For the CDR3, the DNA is TGTGCCAGTAGTCCCTCGGTGGGTAATGGCTACACCTTC. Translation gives CASSPSVGNGYTF.